This T cell receptor (beta chain) comes out of a study of T-cell reconstitution after alpha-beta-depleted transplantation in children. Study outcomes and limitations: Alpha-beta T cells about two months after transplant reportedly derived from several hundred expanded graft clones. Newly made T cells mostly supplied T-cell counts and diversity one year after transplant. TCRbeta diversity was high at day 60 in some patients (a result of surviving recipient T cells and thymic progenitors).

Concerning this clonotype: No antigen is known for it.

Unique molecular identifiers were used in preparing the TCRbeta library. Each CDR3 protein is one row after TCRdb ran MiXCR on the PCR reads. The top ten hold about 28% of the sample, which has about 1,000,000 distinct CDR3 sequences, about 29% seen once. The specimen was PBMCs, mostly from graft donor cells, collected 360 days after TCRalphabeta/CD19-depleted stem cell transplant. The sequence derives from a boy younger than two who had a stem cell transplant for SCID, so the T cells may come from the graft donor.

CDR3 sequence reads: CSARERPTYEQYF. The CDR3 region has the DNA TGCAGTGCTAGAGAGCGCCCGACCTACGAGCAGTACTTC. V gene TRBV20-1 combines with J gene TRBJ2-7; D not resolved. The CDR3 has 13 residues. CDR1 is DFQATT and CDR2 is SNEGSKA in the germline V gene (reference sequence). The germline V and J ends were trimmed by 0 bases and 2 bases, with 8 bases remaining between them.